This T cell receptor (beta chain) was sequenced during a study of CD8+ T cells in alopecia areata. As for the study in general: Percentage of affected scalp area was the basis on which treated patients' severity was scored. Whole-study results and caveats: Tofacitinib significantly decreased scalp clonality and expanded CD8+ clones among top 100.

As the sequencing template, cDNA was produced by extracting RNA and reverse transcribing it. Sequenced by immunoSEQ multiplex PCR; TCRdb stores in-frame clones only, minus some. Of 70,000 or so clones in the sample, approximately 28% were seen once. This clone was seen a handful of times. Antigen unknown. Treatment reported: oral pan-JAK inhibitor, 5-10 mg twice daily. The CDR3 has 16 residues. The V and J ends lost 0 bases and 4 bases respectively, with 14 bases between them. Germline CDR1 SGHRS, CDR2 YFSETQ. The clonotype originates from a human donor with alopecia areata. This rearrangement joins TRBV5-1 to TRBJ2-1; possible D gene TRBD2, 7 bases. The sequencing here drew on CD8+ T cells sorted from blood, taken at week 4, from a patient treated with tofacitinib. The CDR3 sequence: CASSLVGGGPYNEQFF. Here the CDR3 DNA reads TGCGCCAGCAGCTTGGTAGGGGGAGGGCCGTACAATGAGCAGTTCTTC.